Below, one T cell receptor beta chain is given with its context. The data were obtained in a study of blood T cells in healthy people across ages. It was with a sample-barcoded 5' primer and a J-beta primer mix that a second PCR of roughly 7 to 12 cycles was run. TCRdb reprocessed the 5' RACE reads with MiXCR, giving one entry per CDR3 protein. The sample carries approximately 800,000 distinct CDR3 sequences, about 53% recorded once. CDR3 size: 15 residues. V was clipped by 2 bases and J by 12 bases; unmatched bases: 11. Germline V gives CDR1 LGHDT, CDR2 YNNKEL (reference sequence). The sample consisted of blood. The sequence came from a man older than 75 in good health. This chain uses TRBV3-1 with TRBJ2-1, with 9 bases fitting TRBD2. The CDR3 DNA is TGTGCCAGCAGCCAAACCACTAGCGGGTTGCTGGGGCAGTTCTTC. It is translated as CASSQTTSGLLGQFF.